Below are 21 T cell receptor beta chains sequenced from a single sample in a study of blood T cell repertoires in COVID-19. TCRdb's table, derived via immunoSEQ multiplex PCR, lists solely in-frame clones and lacks some. The table shows about 330,000 clones, with 80% to 90% occurring only once. The sequencing sample was made of peripheral blood. All receptors come from a woman aged 45-59 years with acute or convalescent COVID-19.

This sequence joins TRBV10-3 and TRBJ2-1; the D gene is possibly TRBD2 (6 bases). CDR1 and CDR2 (germline): ENHRY, SYGVKD. V was clipped by 4 bases and J by 4 bases, with 8 bases between them. This CDR3 has 13 amino acids. The CDR3, as DNA: TGTGCCATCAGTGGGGACTTGTACAATGAGCAGTTCTTC. Translating gives CAISGDLYNEQFF.

This rearrangement joins TRBV9 to TRBJ1-2; 7 bases fit TRBD1. The CDR3 runs to 14 residues. The ends lost 2 bases at V and 2 bases at J; junction bases unmatched: 3. Germline values: CDR1 SGDLS, CDR2 YYNGEE. The CDR3 sequence is CASSVQTGNYGYTF. The CDR3 region has the DNA TGTGCCAGCAGCGTCCAGACAGGGAACTATGGCTACACCTTC.

The chain employs TRBV27 and TRBJ2-7, with 8 positions matching TRBD1. Looked up from germline, CDR1 is MNHEY and CDR2 is SMNVEV (reference sequence). The CDR3 has 14 amino acids. With V trimmed by 5 bases and J by 5 bases, 8 bases remained unmatched. The CDR3 region is CASSSRTGRDEQYF. Here the CDR3 DNA reads TGTGCCAGCAGTAGCAGGACAGGGCGGGACGAGCAGTACTTC.

The chain uses TRBV18 and TRBJ2-7; D is possibly TRBD2 (6 bases). V shed 7 bases and J shed 0 bases, with 13 bases lying between them. The CDR3 totals 14 residues. Per germline, CDR1 KGHSH and CDR2 LQKENI. DNA for the CDR3: TGTGCCAGCTTACCGGGACTGAGCTCCTACGAGCAGTACTTC. Protein: CASLPGLSSYEQYF.

The CDR3 loop is CASSQPRAYGYTF. As DNA, the CDR3 is TGTGCCAGCAGCCAACCGAGAGCCTATGGCTACACCTTC. The chain links TRBV6-5 to TRBJ1-2; no clear D gene. Looked up from germline, CDR1 is MNHEY and CDR2 is SVGAGI. Trimming cost V 6 bases and J 4 bases, with 12 bases left between them. This CDR3 region has 13 residues.

The chain carries TRBV5-4 and TRBJ2-3; D may be TRBD1 (5 bases). The germline V and J ends were trimmed by 0 bases and 0 bases, with 5 bases remaining between them. The CDR3 covers 14 residues. CDR1 and CDR2 (germline): SGHNT, YYREEE (reference sequence). The chain's CDR3 is CASSLDRSTDTQYF. The CDR3 DNA reads as TGTGCCAGCAGCTTGGACAGGAGCACAGATACGCAGTATTTT.

V is TRBV18 and J is TRBJ2-1; a weak D match, TRBD2 (7 bases). Per germline, CDR1 KGHSH and CDR2 LQKENI. V was cut by 5 bases and J by 7 bases, with 15 bases left in between. The length of the CDR3 is 14 residues. The CDR3 reads CASSGGASWNEQFF. The CDR3 nucleotides read TGTGCCAGCTCAGGGGGGGCTAGTTGGAATGAGCAGTTCTTC.

This clone was recorded only once. The chain recombines TRBV7-9 with TRBJ1-2; TRBD1 matches 7 bases. The CDR3 spans 15 residues. V shed 5 bases, J shed 5 bases, and the junction held 11 bases outside the gene matches. Germline V CDR1 and CDR2: SEHNR, FQNEAQ (reference sequence). CDR3 in amino acids: CASSHSGTDLYGYTF. For the CDR3, the DNA is TGTGCCAGCAGCCATTCCGGGACAGACCTATATGGCTACACCTTC.

The CDR3 spells CAWSVGVGEKLFF. CDR3 in DNA: TGTGCCTGGAGTGTAGGAGTGGGTGAAAAACTGTTTTTT. The rearrangement links TRBV30 to TRBJ1-4; no definite D call. V gave up 0 bases and J gave up 7 bases, with 9 bases separating them. This CDR3 region has 13 residues. Germline-derived CDR1 and CDR2 are GTSNPN and SVGIG (reference sequence).

The chain is built from TRBV7-2 and TRBJ2-7, with no clear D. Trimming took off 2 bases at V and 4 bases at J, with 6 bases between the two ends. Looked up from germline, CDR1 is SGHTA and CDR2 is FQGNSA. CDR3 size: 12 residues. As DNA, the CDR3 is TGTGCCAGCAGCTTATCCACATACGAGCAGTACTTC. Translated, it gives CASSLSTYEQYF.

This chain links TRBV19 with TRBJ1-5, with 9 nucleotides matching TRBD1. From germline, CDR1 is LNHDA and CDR2 SQIVND (reference sequence). After removal of 3 bases from V and 2 bases from J, the junction contained 8 bases not matched to a gene. CDR3 length: 17 residues. CDR3 protein: CASSMGQGRGRNQPQHF. The CDR3, as DNA: TGTGCCAGTAGTATGGGACAGGGACGGGGTCGCAATCAGCCCCAGCATTTT.

The gene calls are TRBV2 and TRBJ2-2; a weak D match, TRBD2 (6 bases). In germline, CDR1 is SNHLY, CDR2 FYNNEI. The CDR3 covers 16 residues. Trimming pared 5 bases from V and 5 bases from J, leaving 18 bases between. The CDR3 region is CASSSDSGGRTGELFF. The CDR3 coding sequence is TGTGCCAGCAGTTCAGACTCCGGGGGAAGGACCGGGGAGCTGTTTTTT. The variable domain in full, completed from reference TRBV2 and TRBJ2-2, reads EPEVTQTPSHQVTQMGQEVILRCVPISNHLYFYWYRQILGQKVEFLVSFYNNEISEKSEIFDDQFSVERPDGSNFTLKIRSTKLEDSAMYFCASSSDSGGRTGELFFGEGSRLTVL.

This chain joins TRBV9 and TRBJ2-3; D is ambiguous. There are 16 residues in the CDR3. Per germline, CDR1 SGDLS and CDR2 YYNGEE. The germline V and J ends were trimmed by 0 bases and 5 bases, with 16 bases remaining between them. In DNA form, the CDR3 reads TGTGCCAGCAGCGTAGGAGCCGCCAAGTACGAAGATACGCAGTATTTT. Translated: CASSVGAAKYEDTQYF.

The chain uses TRBV4-2 and TRBJ1-1; D not resolved. Germline V gives CDR1 LGHNA, CDR2 YNFKEQ. Trimming pared 0 bases from V and 4 bases from J, leaving 6 bases between. The CDR3 runs to 13 residues. This chain's CDR3 is CASSQDQRTEAFF. CDR3 bases: TGTGCCAGCAGCCAAGATCAGCGCACTGAAGCTTTCTTT.

V usage is TRBV5-4 and J usage is TRBJ2-5; 12 bases agree with TRBD2. The DNA end favors TRBJ2-7, so the J call may be wrong. Germline V gene sequence: CDR1 SGHNT, CDR2 YYREEE (reference sequence). The CDR3 runs to 15 residues. The CDR3 is CASSLWTSGVYEQYF. The CDR3 nucleotides are TGTGCCAGCAGCCTGTGGACTAGCGGGGTCTACGAGCAGTACTTC.

This chain uses TRBV9 with TRBJ2-7; 7 bases map to TRBD2. CDR1 and CDR2 (germline): SGDLS, YYNGEE. V was clipped by 4 bases and J by 2 bases; unmatched bases: 6. The CDR3 consists of 14 residues. This CDR3 reads CASSPSGTTYEQYF. The CDR3 region has the DNA TGTGCCAGCAGCCCATCGGGGACTACCTACGAGCAGTACTTC.

V and J are TRBV29-1 and TRBJ1-6, with TRBD1 identical over 8 bases. Trimming at V came to 6 bases and at J to 9 bases, leaving 4 bases not matched to a gene. This CDR3 is built from 12 residues. In germline, CDR1 is SQVTM, CDR2 ANQGSEA. The CDR3 spells CSVGTGGSPLHF. DNA of the CDR3: TGCAGCGTCGGGACAGGAGGTTCACCCCTCCACTTT.

This clone was recorded a few times. The chain carries TRBV7-9 and TRBJ1-5; D may be TRBD1 (6 bases). V was cut by 11 bases and J by 4 bases, with 15 bases left in between. The CDR3 is 13 amino acids. Germline assignment: CDR1 SEHNR and CDR2 FQNEAQ (reference sequence). The CDR3, as DNA: TGTGCCGTGGGGGCGGACATTAATCAGCCCCAGCATTTT. It specifies CAVGADINQPQHF.

The sample holds one count of this clone. Other DNA sequences within the sample encode an identical CDR3. The CDR3 DNA is TGTGCCAGTACTAGCGCCTCTTACAATGAGCAGTTCTTC. It specifies CASTSASYNEQFF. The V and J genes are TRBV19 and TRBJ2-1, with D tentatively TRBD2 (6 bases). Trimming pared 7 bases from V and 4 bases from J, leaving 11 bases between. CDR1 and CDR2 from the germline V gene are LNHDA and SQIVND (reference sequence). This CDR3 has 13 amino acids.

The J gene is TRBJ2-1, the V gene TRBV2, with D perhaps matching TRBD2 (5 bases). V was shortened by 5 bases and J by 9 bases, with 14 bases between the two germline ends. This CDR3 has 13 amino acids. Looked up from germline, CDR1 is SNHLY and CDR2 is FYNNEI. CDR3 sequence reads: CASSPLSRGEQFF. The CDR3, as DNA: TGTGCCAGCAGTCCCTTGAGTCGGGGTGAGCAGTTCTTC.

V gene TRBV20-1 combines with J gene TRBJ2-3, with D perhaps TRBD2 (5 bases). V lost 3 bases to trimming and J lost 3 bases, with 10 bases between them. This CDR3 is 13 amino acids long. Germline V gives CDR1 DFQATT, CDR2 SNEGSKA (reference sequence). CDR3 sequence reads: CSASRERTDTQYF. The CDR3, as DNA: TGCAGTGCTAGTAGGGAGCGGACAGATACGCAGTATTTT.